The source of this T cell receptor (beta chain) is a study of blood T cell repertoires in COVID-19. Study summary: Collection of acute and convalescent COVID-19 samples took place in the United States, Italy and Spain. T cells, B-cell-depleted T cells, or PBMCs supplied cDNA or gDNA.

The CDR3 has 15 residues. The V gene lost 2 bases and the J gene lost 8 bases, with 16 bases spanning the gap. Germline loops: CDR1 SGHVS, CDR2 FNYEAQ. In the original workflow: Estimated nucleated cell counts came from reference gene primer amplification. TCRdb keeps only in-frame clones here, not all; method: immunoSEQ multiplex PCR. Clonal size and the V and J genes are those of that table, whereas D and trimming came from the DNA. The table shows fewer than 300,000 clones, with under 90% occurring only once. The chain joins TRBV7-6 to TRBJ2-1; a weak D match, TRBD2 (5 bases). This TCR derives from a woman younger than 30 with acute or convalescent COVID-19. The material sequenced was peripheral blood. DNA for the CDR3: TGTGCCAGCAGCTTATGGCATAAACCCGGGGATGAGCAGTTCTTC. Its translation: CASSLWHKPGDEQFF.